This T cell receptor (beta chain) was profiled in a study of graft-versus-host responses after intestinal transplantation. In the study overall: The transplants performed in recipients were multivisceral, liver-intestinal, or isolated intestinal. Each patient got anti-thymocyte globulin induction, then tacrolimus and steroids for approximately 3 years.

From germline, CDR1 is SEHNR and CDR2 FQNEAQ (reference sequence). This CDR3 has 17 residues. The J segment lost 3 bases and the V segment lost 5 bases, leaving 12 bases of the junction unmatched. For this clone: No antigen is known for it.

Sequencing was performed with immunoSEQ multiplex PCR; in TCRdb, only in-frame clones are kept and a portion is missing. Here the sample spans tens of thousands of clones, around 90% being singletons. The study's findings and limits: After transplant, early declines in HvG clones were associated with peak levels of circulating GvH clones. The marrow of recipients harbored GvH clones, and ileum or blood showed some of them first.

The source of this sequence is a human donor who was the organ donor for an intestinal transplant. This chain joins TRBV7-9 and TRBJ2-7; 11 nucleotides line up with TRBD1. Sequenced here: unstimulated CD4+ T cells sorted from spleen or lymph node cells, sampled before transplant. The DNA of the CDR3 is TGTGCCAGCAGCCAGCCCTCGGGGACAGGGGGGAACTACGAGCAGTACTTC. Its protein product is CASSQPSGTGGNYEQYF.